This T cell receptor (beta chain) was recorded in a study of cytotoxic CD8 clonotypes in ibrutinib-treated CLL. Study-wide results and caveats: Progressing and sustained-remission patients had different sampling times.

The CDR3 totals 16 residues. Trimming took 2 bases from V and 0 from J, leaving 12 bases between them. Looked up from germline, CDR1 is SGDLS and CDR2 is YYNGEE. Method: immunoSEQ multiplex PCR; TCRdb's copy keeps in-frame clones and lacks some. This table has approximately 70,000 clones, more than 75% appearing once. Genomic DNA in an amount of around 2 micrograms was extracted from cryopreserved PBMCs and used for the preparation of TCR beta libraries. On this clone itself: Its antigen is still unknown.

The rearrangement joins TRBV9 to TRBJ1-3; the D gene is possibly TRBD1 (6 bases). This clonotype was obtained from a human donor with chronic lymphocytic leukemia. The input for sequencing was PBMCs, taken at disease progression, from a patient treated with ibrutinib. CDR3 in amino acids: CASSVVGGSSGNTIYF. Here the CDR3 DNA reads TGTGCCAGCAGCGTTGTGGGGGGCAGCTCTGGAAACACCATATATTTT. The full variable domain, with the rest looked up from reference TRBV9 and TRBJ1-3, is DSGVTQTPKHLITATGQRVTLRCSPRSGDLSVYWYQQSLDQGLQFLIQYYNGEERAKGNILERFSAQQFPDLHSELNLSSLELGDSALYFCASSVVGGSSGNTIYFGEGSWLTVV.